This entry concerns a single T cell receptor beta chain. Its antigen is not known. Ophthalmopathy patients all had a Clinical Activity Score of at least 3, a NOSPECS grade of at least 4 and disease under 3 months old. Uncontrolled infection, other autoimmune disease, pregnancy or lactation excluded patients. The diagnoses drew upon clinical symptoms, serum thyroxine and TRAb, thyroid ultrasound and orbital computed tomography. The CDR3 length is 13 residues. Looked up from germline, CDR1 is LNHDA and CDR2 is SQIVND (reference sequence). V lost 0 bases and J lost 6, with 6 bases in between. There were TCR beta CDR3 regions amplified from RNA transcripts. Using the HTBI primer set, a first-round RT-PCR was run on the TCR CDR3. TCRdb reprocessed the multiplex PCR reads with MiXCR, giving one entry per CDR3 protein. The sample shows fewer than 700,000 distinct CDR3 sequences, roughly 18% of them seen only once.

The sample originates from a study of T cells in Graves' hyperthyroidism and ophthalmopathy. Study outcomes and limitations: Onset of ophthalmopathy came a median around 7.1 months after the model predicted it.

The V gene is TRBV19, the J gene TRBJ2-1; D gene ambiguous. The TCR comes from a woman younger than 35 with Graves' ophthalmopathy. Sequencing was carried out using blood. CDR3: CASSIDRPNEQFF. The CDR3 nucleotides are TGTGCCAGTAGTATAGACCGTCCCAATGAGCAGTTCTTC.